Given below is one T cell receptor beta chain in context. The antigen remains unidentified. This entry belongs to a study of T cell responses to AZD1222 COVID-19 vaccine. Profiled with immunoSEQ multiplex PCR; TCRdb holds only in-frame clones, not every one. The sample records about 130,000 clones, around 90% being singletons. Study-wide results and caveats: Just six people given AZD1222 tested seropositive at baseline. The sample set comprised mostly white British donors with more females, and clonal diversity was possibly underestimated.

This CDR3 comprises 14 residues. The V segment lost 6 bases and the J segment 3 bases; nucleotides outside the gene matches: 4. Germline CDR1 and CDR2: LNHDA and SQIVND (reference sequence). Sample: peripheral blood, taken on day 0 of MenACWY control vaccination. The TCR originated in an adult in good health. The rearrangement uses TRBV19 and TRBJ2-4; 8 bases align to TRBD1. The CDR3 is CASRGQGVKNIQYF. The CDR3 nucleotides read TGTGCCAGTAGAGGACAGGGAGTCAAAAACATTCAGTACTTC.